These T cell receptor delta chains were read from a single sample in a study of gamma-delta chains in newborns, infants, children. TCRdb reanalysed the reads with CATT. The sample has a few thousand delta-chain clones; roughly 2.8% are singletons. Material: blood. These receptors originate from a child who was a newborn, infant or young child, either healthy, febrile or measles-vaccinated (not recorded which). CDR3s include the opening cysteine and the closing phenylalanine or tryptophan. The D gene is left open where the match is weak. Clone size is shown for a subset of rows, as once, few, many or a class of expanded clone.

j_call d_call v_call clone_size cdr3_aa cdr3_nt
TRDJ2 TRDD3 TRDV2 few CACDTVLGDTALTAQLFF TGTGCCTGTGACACAGTACTGGGGGATACGGCTTTGACAGCACAACTCTTCTTT
TRDJ3 NA TRDV2 few CACDTLGASWDTRQMFF TGTGCCTGTGACACGCTGGGTGCCTCCTGGGACACCCGACAGATGTTTTTC
TRDJ3 TRDD3 TRDV2 NA CARDTPGGYSWDTRQMFF TGTGCCCGTGACACCCCTGGGGGATACTCCTGGGACACCCGACAGATGTTTTTC
TRDJ3 TRDD3 TRDV2 few CACDTLLDWGIPGMGDTRQMFF TGTGCCTGTGACACGCTCCTGGACTGGGGGATCCCCGGTATGGGGGACACCCGACAGATGTTTTTC
TRDJ3 NA TRDV2 large CACDTAGLHRSWDTRQMFF TGTGCCTGTGACACGGCTGGGCTCCACCGCTCCTGGGACACCCGACAGATGTTTTTC
TRDJ3 NA TRDV2 few CACDTEGAPRSSWDTRQMFF TGTGCCTGTGACACCGAAGGGGCCCCAAGGAGCTCCTGGGACACCCGACAGATGTTTTTC
TRDJ1 TRDD3 TRDV1 few CALGDWGIRGKLIF TGTGCTCTTGGGGACTGGGGGATAAGAGGTAAACTCATCTTT
TRDJ3 TRDD3 TRDV2 few CACDTVLGDSWDTRQMFF TGTGCCTGTGACACTGTACTGGGGGATTCCTGGGACACCCGACAGATGTTTTTC
TRDJ3 TRDD3 TRDV2 few CACDEYWGNSWDTRQMFF TGTGCCTGTGACGAATACTGGGGGAACTCCTGGGACACCCGACAGATGTTTTTC
TRDJ1 NA TRDV2 NA CACDTWGRDKLIF TGTGCCTGTGACACCTGGGGGCGCGATAAACTCATCTTT
TRDJ2 TRDD3 TRDV2 few CACDTVPVGDPALTAQLFF TGTGCCTGTGACACCGTCCCGGTGGGGGACCCTGCTTTGACAGCACAACTCTTCTTT
TRDJ3 TRDD3 TRDV2 NA CACDTVLGDTRSWDTRQMFF TGTGCCTGTGACACGGTACTGGGGGATACGCGGTCCTGGGACACCCGACAGATGTTTTTC
TRDJ2 TRDD3 TRDV2 few CACDTVTGGWALTAQLFF TGTGCCTGTGACACCGTAACTGGGGGATGGGCTTTGACAGCACAACTCTTCTTT
TRDJ3 TRDD3 TRDV2 few CACDTTGGYPSSWDTRQMFF TGTGCCTGTGACACCACTGGGGGATACCCTAGCTCCTGGGACACCCGACAGATGTTTTTC
TRDJ3 TRDD3 TRDV2 NA CACDSPQKYWGRLSWDTRQMFF TGTGCCTGTGACTCACCCCAAAAGTACTGGGGGCGACTATCCTGGGACACTCGACAGATGTTTTTC
TRDJ3 NA TRDV2 NA CACDATGGRSTGFSWDTRQMFF TGTGCCTGTGACGCCACCGGAGGCAGGAGCACCGGGTTTTCCTGGGACACCCGACAGATGTTTTTC
TRDJ3 TRDD3 TRDV2 few CACDPVLGGSWDTRQMFF TGTGCCTGTGACCCGGTACTGGGGGGCTCCTGGGACACCCGACAGATGTTTTTC
TRDJ1 TRDD3 TRDV2 NA CACDTAWGIYTDKLIF TGTGCCTGTGACACCGCTTGGGGGATATACACCGATAAACTCATCTTT
TRDJ3 TRDD3 TRDV2 few CACDYRYWGIRVSWDTRQMFF TGTGCCTGTGACTACCGGTACTGGGGGATACGCGTCTCCTGGGACACCCGACAGATGTTTTTC
TRDJ3 TRDD3 TRDV2 few CACDTLLGAPISWDTRQMFF TGTGCCTGTGACACGCTACTGGGGGCCCCTATCTCCTGGGACACCCGACAGATGTTTTTC
TRDJ1 TRDD3 TRDV2 medium-sized CACDVLGDTGKLIF TGTGCCTGTGACGTACTGGGGGATACGGGTAAACTCATCTTT
TRDJ2 TRDD3 TRDV2 NA CACDTLLGDQSKNLTAQLFF TGTGCCTGTGATACCCTTCTGGGGGATCAAAGCAAAAATTTGACAGCACAACTCTTCTTT
TRDJ3 TRDD3 TRDV3 few CAFNRVYWGIRSWDTRQIFF TGTGCCTTTAATCGGGTGTACTGGGGGATACGCTCCTGGGACACCCGACAGATTTTTTTC
TRDJ3 TRDD3 TRDV2 few CACDTVLGAWDTRQMFF TGTGCCTGTGACACCGTACTGGGGGCCTGGGACACCCGACAGATGTTTTTC
TRDJ2 TRDD3 TRDV2 NA CACDTLGDTPAQLFF TGTGCCTGTGACACGCTGGGGGATACGCCCGCACAACTCTTCTTT
TRDJ2 NA TRDV2 NA CACDTLGTSELLTAQLFF TGTGCCTGTGACACCTTGGGGACCTCGGAGCTTTTGACAGCACAACTCTTCTTC
TRDJ3 TRDD3 TRDV2 large CACDTAGGYWDTRQMFF TGTGCCTGTGACACCGCTGGGGGATACTGGGACACCCGACAGATGTTTTTC
TRDJ3 NA TRDV2 NA CACDMAGASSWDTRQMFF TGTGCCTGTGATATGGCTGGGGCTAGCTCCTGGGACACCCGACAGATGTTTTTC
TRDJ3 TRDD3 TRDV2 few CACDALGAGSWDTRQMFF TGTGCCTGTGACGCCCTGGGGGCAGGGTCCTGGGATACCCGACAGATGTTTTTC
TRDJ3 TRDD3 TRDV2 NA CACDKVLGDFRSWDTRQMFF TGTGCCTGTGACAAAGTACTGGGGGATTTCCGCTCCTGGGACACCCGACAGATGTTTTTC